A selection of T cell receptor beta chains follows, all from one sample in a study of T cells in Graves' hyperthyroidism and ophthalmopathy. TCRdb reprocessed the multiplex PCR reads via MiXCR and lists one record per CDR3 protein. The table lists about half a million distinct CDR3 sequences, roughly 25% of them singletons. The sample was blood. The receptor set was obtained from a woman aged 30 to 39 with Graves' ophthalmopathy. CDR3s include the opening cysteine and the closing phenylalanine or tryptophan. The D gene is left open where the match is weak. Not every row has a clone size; where given, it reads once, few, many or a size class.

abundance | j_gene | len | d_gene | v_gene | CDR3aa | CDR3nt
NA | TRBJ1-1 | 14 | NA | TRBV30 | CAWSRGRKNTEAFF | TGTGCCTGGAGTAGGGGACGGAAGAACACTGAAGCTTTCTTT
many | TRBJ1-1 | 14 | TRBD1 | TRBV6-5 | CASSLDRQGTEAFF | TGTGCCAGCAGTTTGGACAGGCAGGGGACTGAAGCTTTCTTT
many | TRBJ1-2 | 17 | NA | TRBV7-6 | CASSLALSSPEDYGYTF | TGTGCCAGCAGCTTAGCGCTCAGTTCTCCCGAGGACTATGGCTACACCTTC
many | TRBJ1-1 | 12 | NA | TRBV12-3/TRBV12-4 | CASSLGQSEAFF | TGTGCCAGCAGTTTAGGGCAGTCTGAAGCTTTCTTT
many | TRBJ2-5 | 13 | TRBD2 | TRBV4-1 | CASSRGLVETQYF | TGCGCCAGCAGCCGGGGACTAGTGGAGACCCAGTACTTC
NA | TRBJ2-7 | 14 | NA | TRBV12-3/TRBV12-4 | CASSETGLGYEQYF | TGTGCCAGCAGCGAAACAGGCCTCGGGTACGAGCAGTACTTC
many | TRBJ2-5 | 15 | TRBD2 | TRBV5-1 | CASSEAGAIQETQYF | TGCGCCAGCAGCGAAGCGGGGGCTATTCAAGAGACCCAGTACTTC
many | TRBJ1-1 | 13 | NA | TRBV20-1 | CSALDRQNTEAFF | TGCAGTGCCTTAGACAGACAGAACACTGAAGCTTTCTTT
many | TRBJ2-5 | 15 | NA | TRBV12-3/TRBV12-4 | CASRGSLGQQKTQYF | TGTGCCAGCAGGGGCTCGCTCGGACAGCAGAAGACCCAGTACTTC
few | TRBJ1-2 | 12 | NA | TRBV6-2/TRBV6-3 | CASRAKEHGYTF | TGTGCCAGCAGGGCTAAGGAACATGGCTACACCTTC
many | TRBJ1-6 | 15 | TRBD1 | TRBV11-2 | CASSPRTGVDSPLHF | TGTGCCAGCAGCCCAAGGACAGGGGTGGATTCACCCCTCCACTTT
NA | TRBJ1-2 | 17 | NA | TRBV19 | CASTTSTMGPSHYGYTF | TGTGCCAGTACTACCTCCACGATGGGACCGAGTCACTATGGCTACACCTTC
many | TRBJ2-7 | 16 | TRBD2 | TRBV20-1 | CSARDWLAGGPNEQYF | TGCAGTGCTAGAGATTGGCTAGCGGGGGGGCCCAACGAGCAGTACTTC
many | TRBJ2-7 | 15 | NA | TRBV11-2 | CASSLGSAFPNEQYF | TGTGCCAGCAGCTTAGGATCAGCGTTCCCCAACGAGCAGTACTTC
NA | TRBJ2-2 | 13 | NA | TRBV7-3 | CASRQPVTGELFF | TGTGCCAGCAGACAGCCAGTTACCGGGGAGCTGTTTTTT
few | TRBJ2-5 | 15 | TRBD1 | TRBV5-1 | CASSLGQGNSETQYF | TGCGCCAGCAGCTTGGGACAGGGGAATTCGGAGACCCAGTACTTC
many | TRBJ2-2 | 13 | NA | TRBV27 | CASRDTYTGELFF | TGTGCCAGCAGGGACACCTACACCGGGGAGCTGTTTTTT
NA | TRBJ1-2 | 12 | NA | TRBV19 | CASSQVYYGYTF | TGTGCCAGTAGTCAGGTCTACTATGGCTACACCTTC
many | TRBJ1-2 | 14 | TRBD1 | TRBV12-3/TRBV12-4 | CASSSDRGKRGYTF | TGTGCCAGCAGTTCGGACAGGGGGAAAAGAGGCTACACCTTC